This TCR beta chain was identified during a study of monozygotic twins with inflammatory bowel disease. This CDR3 comprises 14 residues. CDR1 and CDR2 from the germline V gene are LNHDA and SQIVND (reference sequence). As for this clonotype: Its antigen is as yet unknown.

Per individual sample, eight separate reactions were used to make cDNA. UMIs bearing a 6-nucleotide sample barcode were added through template switching. Each CDR3 protein gets one entry in TCRdb, which reprocessed the 5' RACE reads and gives no DNA. This table lists more than 110,000 distinct CDR3 sequences. General study findings and limits: Researchers reported no repertoire similarity difference between concordant and discordant twins, possibly from limited power. T cell subtypes that differed could not be told apart.

The clonotype was recovered from a human donor with ulcerative colitis or Crohn's disease, or a healthy co-twin of an affected twin (not recorded which). Sample: blood. The gene calls are TRBV19 and TRBJ1-1; TCRdb names TRBD1, which stays unverified in the absence of DNA. The CDR3 region is CASTRGNQNTEAFF.